The clone carrying this T cell receptor beta chain was picked up one time. The entry originates in a study of blood T cell repertoires in COVID-19. Turning to the study itself: Samples taken during acute and convalescent COVID-19 were collected in the United States, Italy and Spain. PBMCs, B-cell-depleted T cells, or T cells provided the cDNA or gDNA that made up the material.

The CDR3 covers 15 residues. With V trimmed by 1 base and J by 0 bases, 2 bases remained unmatched. Germline CDR1 MGHRA, CDR2 YSYEKL. In the original workflow: Amplified reference gene primers provided the basis for estimating nucleated cell counts. Sequencing used immunoSEQ multiplex PCR; TCRdb keeps in-frame clones, though not all of them. V, J and clone size were drawn from that table, and D and trimming were deduced from the DNA. The sample records roughly 250,000 clones, 88% being singletons. The sequence was collected from a man in his sixties who had recovered from COVID-19. Input material: peripheral blood. The rearrangement links TRBV4-1 to TRBJ2-5; 7 bases map to TRBD1. Written as DNA, the CDR3 is TGCGCCAGCAGCCAAGGACAGGGACACCAAGAGACCCAGTACTTC. It encodes CASSQGQGHQETQYF.